Listed below are T cell receptor beta chains from one sample, sequenced in a study of T and B cells in COVID-19 patients. MiXCR, applied by TCRdb to the multiplex PCR reads, yields one record per CDR3 protein. The sample lists about 11,000 distinct CDR3 sequences; 30% to 35% were seen once. Specimen: blood. All receptors come from a human donor with active COVID-19. CDR3s include the opening cysteine and the closing phenylalanine or tryptophan. Fields, in order: J gene, D gene, CDR3 length, V gene, clone size, CDR3 protein, CDR3 DNA. The D gene is left open where the match is weak. Only some rows state a clone size, as once, few, many or a class for expanded clones.

TRBJ2-1 | . | 12 | TRBV18 | . | CASSPRNNEQFF | TGTGCCAGCTCACCACGGAACAATGAGCAGTTCTTC
TRBJ2-1 | TRBD1 | 14 | TRBV11-1 | medium-sized | CASKRQGWDNEQFF | TGTGCCAGCAAGAGACAGGGGTGGGACAATGAGCAGTTCTTC
TRBJ1-6 | . | 13 | TRBV15 | . | CATSRDPNSPLHF | TGTGCCACCAGCAGAGATCCTAATTCACCCCTCCACTTT
TRBJ1-1 | . | 14 | TRBV29-1 | medium-sized | CSVDKEPLNTEAFF | TGCAGCGTTGATAAGGAGCCCTTGAACACTGAAGCTTTCTTT
TRBJ2-3 | . | 15 | TRBV19 | . | CASRERGGRTDTQYF | TGTGCCAGTAGGGAGAGGGGGGGCCGCACAGATACGCAGTATTTT
TRBJ1-1 | . | 15 | TRBV20-1 | . | CSARSGPPRATEAFF | TGCAGTGCTAGATCCGGGCCCCCTCGAGCCACTGAAGCTTTCTTT
TRBJ1-4 | . | 15 | TRBV6-5 | few | CASSYSAATNEKLFF | TGTGCCAGCAGTTACTCGGCAGCAACTAATGAAAAACTGTTTTTT
TRBJ2-3 | TRBD1 | 14 | TRBV29-1 | medium-sized | CSTRWQGAEDTQYF | TGCAGCACCCGGTGGCAGGGGGCTGAGGATACGCAGTATTTT
TRBJ2-1 | TRBD2 | 14 | TRBV6-2/TRBV6-3 | . | CASRKTSGGAEQFF | TGTGCCAGCAGAAAAACTAGCGGGGGGGCCGAGCAGTTCTTC
TRBJ1-5 | . | 14 | TRBV6-1 | few | CASSDPPGNQPQHF | TGTGCCAGCAGTGATCCCCCAGGGAATCAGCCCCAGCATTTT
TRBJ1-4 | TRBD1 | 16 | TRBV6-5 | few | CASSYAGTATNEKLFF | TGTGCCAGCAGTTACGCCGGGACAGCAACTAATGAAAAACTGTTTTTT
TRBJ2-3 | . | 13 | TRBV7-2 | . | CASRWGASDTQYF | TGTGCCAGCAGGTGGGGGGCCTCAGATACGCAGTATTTT
TRBJ1-4 | . | 12 | TRBV20-1 | . | CSAKDLGEKLFF | TGCAGTGCTAAGGACTTAGGCGAAAAACTGTTTTTT
TRBJ1-4 | TRBD1 | 18 | TRBV4-3 | few | CASSQRGQGISTNEKLFF | TGCGCCAGCAGCCAGCGGGGACAGGGGATCAGCACTAATGAAAAACTGTTTTTT
TRBJ2-5 | . | 14 | TRBV12-3/TRBV12-4 | . | CASISPGARETQYF | TGTGCCAGCATTTCCCCGGGGGCCCGGGAGACCCAGTACTTC
TRBJ2-3 | . | 14 | TRBV5-1 | . | CASSNPQGADTQYF | TGCGCCAGCAGCAACCCCCAGGGTGCAGATACGCAGTATTTT
TRBJ2-1 | TRBD2 | 15 | TRBV24-1 | . | CATGWGGTSFDEQFF | TGTGCCACCGGTTGGGGGGGGACCTCCTTTGATGAGCAGTTCTTC